Shown below are 5 T cell receptor beta chains from a single sample sequenced in a study of shared clonotypes between healthy human individuals. Measured with immunoSEQ multiplex PCR; TCRdb has only the in-frame clones, and not every one. Here the sample spans some 2,500,000 clones, roughly 92% being singletons. Material for sequencing was naive CD4+ T cells from PBMCs. As for subset: CD45RA+ positively selected. These receptors came from a man younger than 35 in good health. Some clones in this sample may be carry-over from other donors' samples.

This clone was observed a handful of times. The V call is TRBV28, the J call TRBJ1-5, with D hard to call. The CDR3 sequence is 14 residues long. V dropped 3 bases and J dropped 2 bases, with 8 bases sitting between them. Germline V gives CDR1 MDHEN, CDR2 SYDVKM. CDR3 amino acids: CASSFEQRNQPQHF. CDR3 DNA: TGTGCCAGCAGTTTTGAGCAACGCAATCAGCCCCAGCATTTT.

J is TRBJ1-2 and V is TRBV6-1, with D possibly being TRBD1 (6 bases). Trimming removed 4 bases from V and 8 bases from J, with 23 bases in between. Germline CDR1 reads MNHNS; CDR2 reads SASEGT. The CDR3 has 16 amino acids. CDR3 residues: CASSGSWGQGLFGYTF. The CDR3 DNA sequence: TGTGCCAGCAGTGGCTCCTGGGGGCAGGGCCTGTTCGGCTACACCTTC.

V and J are TRBV16 and TRBJ1-1; no clear D. The CDR3 is made up of 15 amino acids. The V and J ends lost 1 base and 5 bases respectively, with 14 bases between them. Germline CDR1 is KGHSY and CDR2 is FQNENV. The CDR3 DNA is TGTGCCAGCAGCCAATTTGTCAGCATTGGGACTGAAGCTTTCTTT. Translated, it gives CASSQFVSIGTEAFF.

V is TRBV10-3 and J is TRBJ2-1; 10 positions agree with TRBD2. The V gene's germline CDR1 is ENHRY and CDR2 SYGVKD. V shed 3 bases and J 8 bases; nucleotides not matched to a gene: 1. This CDR3 is 13 amino acids long. The CDR3: CAISDGLADEQFF. The CDR3 nucleotides read TGTGCCATCAGTGATGGACTAGCGGATGAGCAGTTCTTC.

The chain links TRBV5-1 to TRBJ2-6, with D uncertain. Germline lookup yields CDR1 SGHRS and CDR2 YFSETQ. The CDR3 length is 16 residues. The V gene lost 0 bases and the J gene lost 1 base, with 8 bases spanning the gap. Here the CDR3 DNA reads TGCGCCAGCAGCTTGGCCCCCCCATCTGGGGCCAACGTCCTGACTTTC. It translates to CASSLAPPSGANVLTF.